This T cell receptor beta chain was identified in a study of blood T cell repertoires in COVID-19. V shed 0 bases and J shed 0 bases, with 6 bases lying between them. In germline, CDR1 is LGHNA, CDR2 YNFKEQ. This CDR3 has 15 residues. Some clones are missing from TCRdb's copy, which holds only in-frame ones; the method was immunoSEQ multiplex PCR. This sample has 100,000 or so clones, with around 83% found just once. The receptor was derived from a woman in her sixties or seventies in a cohort sampled during active or convalescent COVID-19. This sequence joins TRBV4-2 and TRBJ1-3; D is unclear. The sample taken for sequencing was peripheral blood. The CDR3 DNA reads as TGTGCCAGCAGCCAAGATGAGTTCTCTGGAAACACCATATATTTT. It encodes CASSQDEFSGNTIYF.